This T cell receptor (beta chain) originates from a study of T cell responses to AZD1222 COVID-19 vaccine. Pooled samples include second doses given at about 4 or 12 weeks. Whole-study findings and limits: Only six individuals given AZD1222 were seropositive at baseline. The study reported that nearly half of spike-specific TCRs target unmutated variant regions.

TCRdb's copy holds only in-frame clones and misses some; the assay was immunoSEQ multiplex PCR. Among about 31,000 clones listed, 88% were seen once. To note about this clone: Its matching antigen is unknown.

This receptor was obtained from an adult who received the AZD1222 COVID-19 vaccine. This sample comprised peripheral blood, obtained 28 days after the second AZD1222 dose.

CDR3 coding DNA: TGCGCCAGCAGCTTGTTTAGCGGGGCGACAGATACGCAGTATTTT. Encoded protein: CASSLFSGATDTQYF. The chain is built from TRBV5-1 and TRBJ2-3, with 8 bases that match TRBD2. Germline trimming cut 1 base from V and 3 bases from J; bases unmatched to any gene: 4. The CDR3 consists of 15 residues. The germline gives CDR1 SGHRS, CDR2 YFSETQ.